This T cell receptor beta chain derives from a study of Ad26.COV2.S vaccination and SARS-CoV-2 variants. Findings and limits, study-wide: Following vaccination, spike-specific CD8+ and CD4+ T cell responses reportedly exhibited substantial breadth. Breadth and depth estimates from TCRs may understate total T cell responses. Those who received vaccine or placebo ended up with similar non-spike TCR breadth. While placebo recipients had lower spike-specific TCR breadth, vaccine recipients had more.

The repertoire was sequenced with immunoSEQ multiplex PCR; TCRdb's copy has only in-frame clones and lacks some. The table lists nearly 95,000 clones, approximately 77% of them singletons. Remarks on this clone: Its specificity is unknown.

This receptor was obtained from a human donor who had recovered from COVID-19. Sequencing used peripheral blood, obtained after recovery from COVID-19.

CDR3 in DNA: TGTGCCAGCAGTTTTTGGGGACTAGGGTCCGGGGAGCAGTTCTTC. Its protein product is CASSFWGLGSGEQFF. The chain uses TRBV27 and TRBJ2-1, with 8 bases identical to TRBD2. V shed 3 bases and J 10 bases; nucleotides not matched to a gene: 11. Per germline, CDR1 MNHEY and CDR2 SMNVEV (reference sequence). This CDR3 region has 15 residues.